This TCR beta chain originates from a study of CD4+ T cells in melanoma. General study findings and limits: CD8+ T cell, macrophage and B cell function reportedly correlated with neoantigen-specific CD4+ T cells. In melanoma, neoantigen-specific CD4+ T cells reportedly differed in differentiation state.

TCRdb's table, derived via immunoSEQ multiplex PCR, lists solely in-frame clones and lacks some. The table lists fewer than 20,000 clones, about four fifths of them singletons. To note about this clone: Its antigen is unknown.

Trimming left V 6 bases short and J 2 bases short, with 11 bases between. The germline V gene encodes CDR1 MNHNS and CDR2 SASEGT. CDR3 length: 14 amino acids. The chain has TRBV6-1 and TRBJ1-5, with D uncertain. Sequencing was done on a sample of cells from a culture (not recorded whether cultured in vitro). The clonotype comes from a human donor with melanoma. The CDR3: CASRVSGGNQPQHF. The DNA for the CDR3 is TGTGCCAGCAGGGTTAGTGGTGGCAATCAGCCCCAGCATTTT.